These T cell receptor beta chains were read from a single sample in a study of T cell responses to AZD1222 COVID-19 vaccine. Some clones are missing from TCRdb's copy, which holds only in-frame ones; the method was immunoSEQ multiplex PCR. Of approximately 100,000 clones listed, approximately 91% were seen once; the top ten hold 15% to 20%. The starting material was peripheral blood, obtained on day 0 of AZD1222 vaccination. The receptors stem from an adult in good health. Each CDR3 is given with its conserved first and last residue. Each record gives: D gene, J gene, CDR3 length, V gene, clone size, CDR3 DNA, CDR3 protein. The D gene is left open where the match is weak. Clone size is stated in some rows and not others, as once, few, many or a class when expanded.

NA | TRBJ2-7 | 13 | TRBV3-1/TRBV3-2 | NA | TGTGCCAGCAGCCTGACAGGATCCTACGAGCAGTACTTC | CASSLTGSYEQYF
NA | TRBJ1-2 | 16 | TRBV14 | NA | TGTGCCAGCAGCCAAATCGACGCGGGACCAAGATATGGCTACACCTTC | CASSQIDAGPRYGYTF
NA | TRBJ2-3 | 16 | TRBV6-4 | NA | TGTGCCAGCAGTTCCGGACAGACGACTAGCACAGATACGCAGTATTTT | CASSSGQTTSTDTQYF
TRBD1 | TRBJ1-6 | 17 | TRBV9 | NA | TGTGCCAGCAGCGTAGATGGGACAGGGGTAGTCAATTCACCCCTCCACTTT | CASSVDGTGVVNSPLHF
NA | TRBJ2-3 | 14 | TRBV11-3 | NA | TGTGCCAGCAGCTTCGACGGGAGCACAGATACGCAGTATTTT | CASSFDGSTDTQYF
NA | TRBJ1-2 | 13 | TRBV5-8 | NA | TGTGCCAGCAGCTTGGGGCAGCCCTATGGCTACACCTTC | CASSLGQPYGYTF
NA | TRBJ2-5 | 14 | TRBV7-9 | NA | TGTGCCAGCAGCTTAGGAGGGAGGAAGGAGACCCAGTACTTC | CASSLGGRKETQYF
NA | TRBJ2-3 | 12 | TRBV30 | NA | TGTGCCTGGAGTGTCAGCACAGATACGCAGTATTTT | CAWSVSTDTQYF
NA | TRBJ1-2 | 15 | TRBV7-9 | NA | TGTGCCAGCAGCGCACCGGGACCGGGGGCAGGGGGCTACACCTTC | CASSAPGPGAGGYTF
TRBD1 | TRBJ1-5 | 14 | TRBV6-5 | NA | TGTGCCAGCAGACAGACAGGGGATGATCAGCCCCAGCATTTT | CASRQTGDDQPQHF
NA | TRBJ1-3 | 15 | TRBV5-1 | NA | TGCGCCAGCAGCTTGGCACGGGGGGCGCCTAACACCATATATTTT | CASSLARGAPNTIYF
NA | TRBJ1-2 | 17 | TRBV11-2 | NA | TGTGCCAGCACCCCGGGGCGGGGGGGCTTTCTCGTAGGTGGCTACACCTTC | CASTPGRGGFLVGGYTF
TRBD1 | TRBJ2-7 | 13 | TRBV14 | NA | TGTGCCAGCAGCCAAGATCAGGAGACAGGGCTGTGCTTC | CASSQDQETGLCF
TRBD2 | TRBJ2-1 | 12 | TRBV19 | NA | TGTGCCAGTAGTATGGGGGGGAATGAGCAGTTCTTC | CASSMGGNEQFF
NA | TRBJ2-7 | 15 | TRBV13 | NA | TGTGCCAGCAGCCCGGGGGTGGGGCGCTCCTACGAGCAGTACTTC | CASSPGVGRSYEQYF
NA | TRBJ2-2 | 14 | TRBV10-3 | NA | TGTGCCATCAGTGAGTCGAGATGGCACCGGGAGCTGTTTTTT | CAISESRWHRELFF
TRBD1 | TRBJ1-6 | 17 | TRBV9 | NA | TGTGCCAGCAGCGTAGACAGGGGAATTTCCTATAATTCACCCCTCCACTTT | CASSVDRGISYNSPLHF
TRBD1 | TRBJ1-2 | 12 | TRBV10-1 | NA | TGCGCCAATTTACAGGGGAGCCATGGCTACACCTTC | CANLQGSHGYTF
NA | TRBJ1-2 | 14 | TRBV28 | NA | TGTGCCAGCAGTCCCCAGGCGGCGCCGAGTGGCTACACCTTC | CASSPQAAPSGYTF
NA | TRBJ1-1 | 12 | TRBV27 | NA | TGTGCCAGCAGTTTTTCAGGGAGGGATGCTTTCTTT | CASSFSGRDAFF
NA | TRBJ2-2 | 14 | TRBV29-1 | NA | TGCAGCGTGGGAGGCAGATCGAACACCGGGGAGCTGTTTTTT | CSVGGRSNTGELFF
TRBD1 | TRBJ2-3 | 17 | TRBV2 | NA | TGTGCCAGCCAACGCATGACCCGGGACAGGGGGCCAGATACGCAGTATTTT | CASQRMTRDRGPDTQYF
NA | TRBJ1-1 | 13 | TRBV2 | NA | TGTGCCAGCAGTGAAGAGGTGAACACTGAAGCTTTCTTT | CASSEEVNTEAFF
TRBD2 | TRBJ2-1 | 16 | TRBV5-6 | NA | TGTGCCAGCAGTCGAGGACTAGCGGGGGGGTTCTATGAGCAGTTCTTC | CASSRGLAGGFYEQFF
NA | TRBJ2-4 | 19 | TRBV7-3 | NA | TGTGCCAGCAGCTCCCGAGTGGAGTGGGGGGGCATGTCCAAAAACATTCAGTACTTC | CASSSRVEWGGMSKNIQYF
TRBD1 | TRBJ1-1 | 15 | TRBV5-4 | NA | TGTGCCAGCAGTCGGGCCGACAGGGCGACCACTGAAGCTTTCTTT | CASSRADRATTEAFF
NA | TRBJ1-2 | 15 | TRBV6-1 | NA | TGTGCCAGCAGTGAAGCGCAAGGCCCGGTCTATGGCTACACCTTC | CASSEAQGPVYGYTF
NA | TRBJ2-3 | 14 | TRBV5-1 | NA | TGCGCCAGCAGCGGAGGCCTCAGCACAGATACGCAGTATTTT | CASSGGLSTDTQYF
NA | TRBJ1-2 | 15 | TRBV7-9 | NA | TGTGCCAGCAGGGGGCGAGGGGGAAACAACTATGGCTACACCTTC | CASRGRGGNNYGYTF
TRBD1 | TRBJ2-7 | 14 | TRBV6-2/TRBV6-3 | NA | TGTGCCAGCAGTTTCGGGACAGGCTCCTACGAGCAGTACTTC | CASSFGTGSYEQYF
NA | TRBJ2-2 | 16 | TRBV3-1/TRBV3-2 | few | TGTGCCAGCAGCCAATTTGCGGGGTCAAACACCGGGGAGCTGTTTTTT | CASSQFAGSNTGELFF
NA | TRBJ1-5 | 15 | TRBV5-1 | NA | TGCGCCAGCAGCTTGGGGGGAACTAGCAATCAGCCCCAGCATTTT | CASSLGGTSNQPQHF
TRBD1 | TRBJ1-6 | 14 | TRBV6-5 | NA | TGTGCCAGCAGTCTCAGGGGGCCGGATTCACCCCTCCACTTT | CASSLRGPDSPLHF
NA | TRBJ1-1 | 15 | TRBV5-1 | NA | TGCGCCAGCAGCTTGGAAATTCAGGGTCTGTCTGAAGCTTTCTTT | CASSLEIQGLSEAFF
TRBD2 | TRBJ2-5 | 16 | TRBV10-1 | NA | TGCGCCAGCAGTGAGTCGCCTAGCGGGGGCCCGGAGACCCAGTACTTC | CASSESPSGGPETQYF
TRBD1 | TRBJ1-2 | 15 | TRBV5-1 | NA | TGCGCCAGCAGCTTAGGTGGGACAGGGAGATATGGCTACACCTTC | CASSLGGTGRYGYTF
NA | TRBJ1-4 | 13 | TRBV9 | NA | TGTGCCAGCAACAGAGAGGAGGGTGAAAAACTGTTTTTT | CASNREEGEKLFF
TRBD1 | TRBJ1-1 | 14 | TRBV9 | once | TGTGCCAGCAGCGCGGGACAGCGGATCACTGAAGCTTTCTTT | CASSAGQRITEAFF
TRBD1 | TRBJ2-3 | 17 | TRBV7-6 | NA | TGTGCCAGCAGCTATAATCGATGGAGGACAGGGGGAGATACGCAGTATTTT | CASSYNRWRTGGDTQYF
NA | TRBJ2-7 | 12 | TRBV5-1 | NA | TGCGCCAGCAGCCCTAAGGAACGTGAGCAGTACTTC | CASSPKEREQYF
NA | TRBJ2-3 | 16 | TRBV27 | NA | TGTGCCAGCAGTTTGGAGGGTGGTGCCGCGGCCGATACGCAGTATTTT | CASSLEGGAAADTQYF
TRBD2 | TRBJ2-3 | 14 | TRBV2 | NA | TGTGCCAGTCTTCTAGCGGGGGCCACAGATACGCAGTATTTT | CASLLAGATDTQYF
NA | TRBJ2-2 | 13 | TRBV6-2/TRBV6-3 | once | TGTGCCAGCAGTTACCATTCGGCCGGGGAGCTGTTTTTT | CASSYHSAGELFF
NA | TRBJ1-2 | 13 | TRBV21-1 | NA | TGTGCCAGCAGCAAAGCACCGGACTATGGCTACACCTTC | CASSKAPDYGYTF